The 29 T cell receptor beta chains in this list originate from one sample, sequenced in a study of regulatory T cells in long-lasting Graves disease. TCR beta libraries were built with iRepertoire HTBI primers and Arm-PCR of CDR3 regions. TCRdb analysed the multiplex PCR reads with MiXCR anew, one entry per CDR3 protein. The sample holds around 500,000 distinct CDR3 sequences, 13% seen once. The sample's time point: newly diagnosed GD, antithyroid drugs for less than 3 months. PBMC RNA served as the TCR library source. These data were also reused for a study on T cells in Graves' hyperthyroidism and ophthalmopathy.

This sample comprised peripheral blood mononuclear cells (PBMCs), obtained at new diagnosis, from a patient treated with antithyroid drugs. The receptors derive from a man aged 25 to 45 with Graves disease.

In this sample, this clonotype turned up many times. The chain uses TRBV29-1 and TRBJ2-6, with D possibly TRBD1 on 6 matching bases. The germline V gene encodes CDR1 SQVTM and CDR2 ANQGSEA. The germline V and J ends were trimmed by 3 bases and 3 bases, with 9 bases remaining between them. There are 14 residues in the CDR3. The CDR3, as DNA: TGCAGCGTTGATGGGGGCGGTGGGGCCAACGTCCTGACTTTC. Translated, it gives CSVDGGGGANVLTF.

This clonotype was picked up many times. The rearrangement joins TRBV5-1 to TRBJ2-1; tentative D call: TRBD2 (6 bases). In germline, CDR1 is SGHRS, CDR2 YFSETQ. The CDR3 spans 15 residues. Trimming cost V 4 bases and J 0 bases, with 11 bases left between them. CDR3 DNA sequence: TGCGCCAGCAGCCTAACTAGCACCTCCTACAATGAGCAGTTCTTC. The encoded protein is CASSLTSTSYNEQFF.

This clonotype was counted ten times or more. The CDR3 DNA is TGTGCCAGCAACCGACAGGGATCGAACACTGAAGCTTTCTTT. This translates into CASNRQGSNTEAFF. The rearrangement links TRBV12-3 or TRBV12-4 to TRBJ1-1; TRBD1 aligns across 7 bases. J lost 1 base, V lost 7 bases, and 6 bases had no gene match. The CDR3 consists of 14 residues.

Notes on this clonotype: A single base is all that separates this from a far larger clone, so a read error is likely. This chain links TRBV11-3 with TRBJ2-3; TRBD1 matches at 11 bases. In germline, CDR1 is SGHNT, CDR2 YENEEA. The CDR3 contains 14 residues. Trimming removed 5 bases from V and 4 bases from J; junction bases left unmatched: 2. Here the CDR3 reads CASSRTGGPDTQYF. The CDR3 coding sequence is TGTGCCAGCAGCAGGACAGGGGGCCCAGATACGCAGTATTTT.

The CDR3 spells CASSEGQGSTGELFF. DNA of the CDR3: TGTGCCAGCAGCGAGGGACAGGGTTCCACCGGGGAGCTGTTTTTT. The chain recombines TRBV9 with TRBJ2-2; 9 nucleotides agree with TRBD1. The CDR3 is 15 amino acids. V lost 3 bases to trimming and J lost 4 bases; unmatched junction nucleotides: 4. Germline loops: CDR1 SGDLS, CDR2 YYNGEE.

The V call is TRBV7-2, the J call TRBJ2-1; no definite D call. The CDR3 extends over 15 amino acids. Germline V gives CDR1 SGHTA, CDR2 FQGNSA. V was shortened by 3 bases and J by 0 bases, with 9 bases between the two germline ends. CDR3 in DNA: TGTGCCAGCAGCTTCGTCGGAATCTCCTACAATGAGCAGTTCTTC. It codes for CASSFVGISYNEQFF.

This clonotype has at least ten counts. DNA of the CDR3: TGTGCCAGCAGCCCAGGAGGGCCTTGGAGCGGGGAGCTGTTTTTT. It encodes CASSPGGPWSGELFF. This rearrangement joins TRBV7-9 to TRBJ2-2; weak D call: TRBD2 (6 bases). Germline V CDR1 and CDR2: SEHNR, FQNEAQ (reference sequence). This CDR3 comprises 15 residues. V shed 5 bases and J shed 7 bases, with 17 bases lying between them.

There are many counts of this clonotype. The chain carries TRBV2 and TRBJ2-7, with TRBD2 as a possible D gene (5 bases). The CDR3 loop spans 14 amino acids. V gave up 6 bases and J gave up 2 bases, with 14 bases separating them. Per the germline V gene, CDR1 is SNHLY and CDR2 is FYNNEI. The CDR3 sequence is CASRLKSGPYEQYF. DNA of the CDR3: TGTGCCAGCAGACTTAAAAGCGGTCCCTACGAGCAGTACTTC.

This clonotype has at least ten counts. The CDR3 region has the DNA TGTGCCAGCAGTCCCGTCGACAGGGGTTACCCCAATGAGCAGTTCTTC. Residues: CASSPVDRGYPNEQFF. The chain uses TRBV12-3 or TRBV12-4 and TRBJ2-1, with 8 bases that match TRBD1. V trimming: 5 bases; J trimming: 6 bases; junction bases outside the gene matches: 12. The CDR3 extends over 16 amino acids.

This clonotype appeared many times. CDR3 amino acids: CASSMLRTFTSDTQYF. The CDR3 DNA sequence: TGTGCCAGTAGTATGCTGCGGACATTTACCTCAGATACGCAGTATTTT. The chain has TRBV19 and TRBJ2-3; D may be TRBD1 (5 bases). The CDR3 loop spans 16 amino acids. Germline CDR1 is LNHDA and CDR2 is SQIVND (reference sequence). V dropped 3 bases and J dropped 4 bases, with 17 bases sitting between them.

This clonotype was recorded many times. V is TRBV5-1 and J is TRBJ2-2; D is ambiguous. V lost 2 bases and J 2 bases, leaving 7 bases between the germline ends. The CDR3 totals 14 residues. Germline CDR1 SGHRS, CDR2 YFSETQ. The CDR3 coding sequence is TGCGCCAGCAGCTTCGAGGACAACACCGGGGAGCTGTTTTTT. This codes for CASSFEDNTGELFF.

This clonotype was observed many times. V usage is TRBV29-1 and J usage is TRBJ1-1, with D perhaps matching TRBD1 (6 bases). The V gene lost 4 bases and the J gene lost 0 bases, with 9 bases spanning the gap. CDR3 length: 13 residues. Germline CDR1 SQVTM, CDR2 ANQGSEA. The CDR3 DNA reads TGCAGCGTTGTAAGGACAGTGAACACTGAAGCTTTCTTT. This encodes CSVVRTVNTEAFF.

This clonotype was counted many times. CDR3 bases: TGTGCCAGCAGTTTAGTTGGCTTCCGGACAGGGAGTTACTACGAGCAGTACTTC. As protein: CASSLVGFRTGSYYEQYF. The chain has TRBV27 and TRBJ2-7; 8 bases align to TRBD1. The CDR3 has 18 residues. Germline CDR1 MNHEY, CDR2 SMNVEV (reference sequence). V was pared by 2 bases and J by 3 bases, with 15 bases of the junction left unmatched.

At least ten counts were recorded for this clonotype. In nucleotides, the CDR3 is TGCAGCGTTGAAGCCCTTAGACAGGGTACCTACGAGCAGTACTTC. Protein: CSVEALRQGTYEQYF. This rearrangement joins TRBV29-1 to TRBJ2-7, with 7 bases lining up with TRBD1. Losses at the gene ends were 1 base for V and 2 bases for J; bases not matched to a gene: 8. From germline, CDR1 is SQVTM and CDR2 ANQGSEA. This CDR3 is built from 15 residues.

This clonotype was detected ten times or more. The chain recombines TRBV29-1 with TRBJ2-7; TRBD2 aligns across 8 bases. CDR1 and CDR2 from the germline V gene are SQVTM and ANQGSEA. V dropped 0 bases and J dropped 2; count of bases not matched to a gene: 12. CDR3 length: 17 residues. The CDR3 DNA reads TGCAGCGTTGAAGAGGCGCAGGTAGCGGGACAACCCTACGAGCAGTACTTC. Translated: CSVEEAQVAGQPYEQYF.

This clonotype was found many times. The rearrangement joins TRBV12-3 or TRBV12-4 to TRBJ2-3, with TRBD2 matching 7 bases. Germline trimming cut 5 bases from V and 1 base from J; bases unmatched to any gene: 12. The length of the CDR3 is 17 residues. The chain's CDR3 is CASSGRERPLRTDTQYF. DNA of the CDR3: TGTGCCAGCAGTGGGCGGGAGCGGCCCTTACGCACAGATACGCAGTATTTT.

The table lists this clonotype with many counts. The rearrangement joins TRBV20-1 to TRBJ2-7; TRBD2 is a possible D gene (5 bases). Germline V gene sequence: CDR1 DFQATT, CDR2 SNEGSKA (reference sequence). CDR3 size: 14 residues. V was clipped by 2 bases and J by 0 bases, with 11 bases between them. The CDR3 sequence: CSARSGESSYEQYF. In DNA, the CDR3 is TGCAGTGCTAGAAGCGGAGAGAGCTCCTACGAGCAGTACTTC.

On this clonotype: Since a much larger clone is just one base distant, this may be a read error. The chain is built from TRBV20-1 and TRBJ2-1, with 13 bases fitting TRBD2. This CDR3 region has 14 residues. Per the germline V gene, CDR1 is DFQATT and CDR2 is SNEGSKA (reference sequence). The CDR3 here is CSAAAGTSGNERFF. CDR3 nucleotides: TGCAGTGCCGCAGCCGGGACTAGCGGGAATGAGCGGTTCTTC.

This clonotype has a handful of counts. V usage is TRBV3-1 and J usage is TRBJ2-2; TRBD1 matches 7 bases. V shed 2 bases, J shed 5 bases, and the junction held 5 bases outside the gene matches. CDR3 length: 15 amino acids. The germline V gene has CDR1 LGHDT and CDR2 YNNKEL (reference sequence). CDR3 bases: TGTGCCAGCAGCCAAAGACAGGGAATAACCGGGGAGCTGTTTTTT. Protein sequence: CASSQRQGITGELFF.

This clonotype was counted at least ten times. V usage is TRBV27 and J usage is TRBJ2-7; maybe TRBD1 (5 bases). Germline assignment: CDR1 MNHEY and CDR2 SMNVEV (reference sequence). Trimming removed 2 bases from V and 0 bases from J, with 11 bases in between. The CDR3 consists of 15 residues. The CDR3 nucleotides read TGTGCCAGCAGTTTACAGGGTAGGGGCTCCTACGAGCAGTACTTC. This encodes CASSLQGRGSYEQYF.

The table lists this clonotype with many counts. The V gene is TRBV24-1, the J gene TRBJ2-1; D is unclear. Germline V gives CDR1 KGHDR, CDR2 SFDVKD. CDR3 length: 11 amino acids. Trimming cost V 2 bases and J 8 bases, with 3 bases left between them. CDR3: CATSDYYEQFF. The DNA of the CDR3 is TGTGCCACCAGTGATTATTATGAGCAGTTCTTC.

For this clonotype: It may be a read error: a sequence one base away is much more abundant. V gene TRBV27 combines with J gene TRBJ1-1; maybe TRBD1 (5 bases). Germline CDR1 reads MNHEY; CDR2 reads SMNVEV (reference sequence). The CDR3 runs to 15 residues. The CDR3 reads CACSPPMGGNTEAFF. CDR3 coding DNA: TGTGCCTGCAGTCCCCCAATGGGGGGGAACACTGAAGCTTTCTTT.

The table lists this clonotype with a few counts. The V call is TRBV5-6, the J call TRBJ2-1; unclear D gene. Germline CDR1 SGHDT, CDR2 YYEEEE. This CDR3 has 12 residues. V was trimmed by 0 bases and J by 7 bases, leaving 5 bases between them. For the CDR3, the DNA is TGTGCCAGCAGCTTGGACGAGAATGAGCAGTTCTTC. Residues: CASSLDENEQFF.

The chain uses TRBV14 and TRBJ2-1, with D perhaps TRBD1 (6 bases). In germline, CDR1 is SGHDN, CDR2 FVKESK. The CDR3 is 20 residues long. V lost 5 bases and J 0 bases, leaving 26 bases between the germline ends. The CDR3 DNA follows: TGTGCCAGCAGCGTAGAGCCGGGACAACTCCAAGTCTCCTCCTACAATGAGCAGTTCTTC. Amino acid sequence: CASSVEPGQLQVSSYNEQFF.

This clonotype was detected many times. Here the CDR3 reads CASSLDPGNYGYTF. Here the CDR3 DNA reads TGTGCCAGCAGCTTAGATCCGGGTAACTATGGCTACACCTTC. The chain employs TRBV7-2 and TRBJ1-2; unclear D gene. The CDR3 spans 14 residues. V was pared by 1 base and J by 1 base, with 7 bases between. Germline V lookup: CDR1 SGHTA, CDR2 FQGNSA.

The CDR3 nucleotides are TGTGCCAGCATCAATTTTGGGAACAATGAGCAGTTCTTC. Translation gives CASINFGNNEQFF. This sequence joins TRBV12-3 or TRBV12-4 and TRBJ2-1; D is ambiguous. The CDR3 length is 13 residues. V was shortened by 7 bases and J by 5 bases, with 12 bases between the two germline ends.

This clonotype occurred many times. This chain connects TRBV6-1 to TRBJ2-1; 8 bases are shared with TRBD2. J was trimmed by 7 bases and V by 8 bases; bases with no gene match: 10. This CDR3 has 14 amino acids. Germline values: CDR1 MNHNS, CDR2 SASEGT. The CDR3 region is CASQQRLAINEQFF. CDR3 DNA sequence: TGTGCCAGCCAGCAAAGACTAGCGATTAATGAGCAGTTCTTC.

This clonotype has a count of ten or more. V gene TRBV20-1 combines with J gene TRBJ2-7; TRBD2 matches 10 bases. V shed 6 bases and J 2 bases; nucleotides not matched to a gene: 4. This CDR3 contains 13 residues. CDR1 DFQATT and CDR2 SNEGSKA come from the germline V gene (reference sequence). In DNA form, the CDR3 reads TGCAGTGCCAGCGGGAGGGCCCCCTACGAGCAGTACTTC. It yields the protein CSASGRAPYEQYF.

On this clonotype: A much bigger clone sits one base away, suggesting this may be a read error. The genes are TRBV7-9 and TRBJ2-7; D is possibly TRBD1 (5 bases). V was cut by 4 bases and J by 9 bases, with 13 bases left in between. The CDR3 runs to 12 residues. Germline values: CDR1 SEHNR, CDR2 FQNEAQ (reference sequence). The CDR3: CASSSGPSGQYF. In nucleotides, the CDR3 is TGTGCCAGCAGCTCAGGGCCATCGGGGCAGTACTTC. Filled out from reference TRBV7-9 and TRBJ2-7, the complete variable domain reads DTGVSQNPRHKITKRGQNVTFRCDPISEHNRLYWYRQTLGQGPEFLTYFQNEAQLEKSRLLSDRFSAERPKGSFSTLEIQRTEQGDSAMYLCASSSGPSGQYFGPGTRLTVT.